This T cell receptor beta chain was observed in a study of T cells in tumors after PD-1 blockade. For the study at large: Either cemiplimab 350 mg every 2 weeks or pembrolizumab 200 mg every 3 weeks was given. Findings and limits, study-wide: Expanded exhausted CD8+ clones after therapy were mostly novel clonotypes.

Details on this clone: What it binds is not known.

The CDR3 covers 13 residues. Per the germline V gene, CDR1 is MNHEY and CDR2 is SVGEGT. J was trimmed by 7 bases and V by 5 bases; bases with no gene match: 6. Sequencing used immunoSEQ multiplex PCR; TCRdb keeps in-frame clones, though not all of them. This table holds over 10,000 clones, roughly 69% found once. The source of this sequence is a human donor with basal cell carcinoma. This chain connects TRBV6-2 or TRBV6-3 to TRBJ1-1, with 8 bases aligning to TRBD1. The material sequenced was tumor tissue, taken before anti-PD-1 treatment. The CDR3 region is CASSKQGVGEAFF. The CDR3 bases are TGTGCCAGCAGTAAACAGGGGGTAGGTGAAGCTTTCTTT.